One sample yielded the 2 T cell receptor beta chains listed below, sequenced in a study of breast tumors, draining lymph nodes, adjacent tissues. TCRdb analysed the multiplex PCR reads with MiXCR anew, one entry per CDR3 protein. The table lists some 170,000 distinct CDR3 sequences, 30% to 40% of them singletons, with approximately 3.9% in the top ten. Axillary draining lymph nodes of breast cancer patients supplied the node samples. The sequencing sample was made of axillary lymph node tissue. The origin of the receptors is a female donor with breast cancer. Some clones in this sample may be carry-over from other donors' samples.

The V call is TRBV5-8, the J call TRBJ2-7, with TRBD2 identical over 11 bases. The V segment lost 4 bases and the J segment 6 bases; nucleotides outside the gene matches: 9. CDR1 SGHTS and CDR2 YDEGEE come from the germline V gene. The CDR3 is 15 residues long. The CDR3 bases are TGTGCCAGCAGCCAATCGACTAGCGGGAAAGGCGAGCAGTACTTC. Translation: CASSQSTSGKGEQYF.

This clonotype was seen only a few times. V is TRBV5-6 and J is TRBJ1-5; 7 nucleotides match TRBD1. The V and J ends lost 2 bases and 6 bases, in that order; junction bases with no gene match: 5. CDR1 is SGHDT and CDR2 is YYEEEE in the germline V gene. This CDR3 spans 14 amino acids. CDR3 coding DNA: TGTGCCAGCAGCTTAGGACAGGCTGGTCAGCCCCAGCATTTT. This gives the protein CASSLGQAGQPQHF.